This T cell receptor (beta chain) was documented in a study of cytomegalovirus exposure and HLA in healthy donors. Across the whole study: Approximately 190 million T cells yielded more than 95 million unique TCR beta sequences, as an earlier analysis found. Study-level results: A reported reduction in N-insertions relative to the roughly 700-donor mean was seen in an Asian-associated ancestry cluster in a later analysis. Of the V segments, some could not be distinguished, including TRBV6-2 and TRBV6-3, and were excluded. Across HLA loci, a later analysis found differing TCR association rates, with DRB1 most and HLA-C fewest.

Germline CDR1 SGHNT, CDR2 YYREEE (reference sequence). The V and J ends lost 3 bases and 8 bases, in that order; junction bases with no gene match: 6. The CDR3 is 14 amino acids. In the PCR, 60 Vbeta and 13 Jbeta primers were used. Here immunoSEQ multiplex PCR was the method, and the copy in TCRdb shows in-frame clones only, minus some. The data show over 100,000 clones, 75% to 90% seen once. Regarding this clone: Its cognate antigen is unknown.

This TCR came from a man aged 40-49 years in good health and CMV-seronegative. The V and J genes are TRBV5-4 and TRBJ1-4, with 8 bases aligning to TRBD1. The source material was PBMCs. CDR3 in DNA: TGTGCCAGCAGCTCTGACAGGGGAGCGGAAAAACTGTTTTTT. It specifies CASSSDRGAEKLFF.